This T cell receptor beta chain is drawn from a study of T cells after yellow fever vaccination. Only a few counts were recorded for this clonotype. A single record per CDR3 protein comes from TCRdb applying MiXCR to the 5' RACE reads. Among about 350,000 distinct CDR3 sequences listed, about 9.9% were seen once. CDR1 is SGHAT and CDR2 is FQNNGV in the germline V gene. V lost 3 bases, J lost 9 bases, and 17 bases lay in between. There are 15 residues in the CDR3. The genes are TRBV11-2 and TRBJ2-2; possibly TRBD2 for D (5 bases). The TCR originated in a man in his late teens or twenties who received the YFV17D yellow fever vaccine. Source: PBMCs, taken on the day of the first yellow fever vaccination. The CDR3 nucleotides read TGTGCCAGCAGCTTTCTAGCCGCGGGTTCCCGGGAGCTGTTTTTT. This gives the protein CASSFLAAGSRELFF.